The text below deals with one T cell receptor beta chain. The sample carries other DNA sequences with the same CDR3. Repertoires were generated with immunoSEQ multiplex PCR, while TCRdb's copy carries only in-frame clones and drops some. The table includes over 150,000 clones, 83% detected once. The record originates from a study of blood T cell repertoires in COVID-19. This CDR3 is built from 14 residues. Trimming took 3 bases from V and 0 from J, leaving 9 bases between them. Germline CDR1 and CDR2: LNHDA and SQIVND (reference sequence). The chain couples TRBV19 to TRBJ2-7; D perhaps matches TRBD1 (6 bases). The TCR comes from a woman aged 55-69 years with COVID-19, enrolled during active disease. The specimen was peripheral blood. The chain's CDR3 is CASSITGSSYEQYF. Here the CDR3 DNA reads TGTGCCAGTAGTATCACAGGGAGCTCCTACGAGCAGTACTTC.